This T cell receptor beta chain comes out of a study of shared clonotypes between healthy human individuals. This clone was detected once. Germline CDR1 is LGHNA and CDR2 is YSLEER. Trimming took off 1 base at V and 0 bases at J, with 13 bases between the two ends. The CDR3 runs 17 residues. Profiled with immunoSEQ multiplex PCR; TCRdb holds only in-frame clones, not every one. The sample carries 2 million or so clones, about 95% recorded once. Cells designated naive CD8 were CD45RO-negative and were positively selected for CCR7, with terminally differentiated effector memory CD45RA+ cells excluded. The study drew all its donors from Caucasian adults living in Nashville, Tennessee.

V and J are TRBV4-3 and TRBJ2-1; D gene ambiguous. The sequenced sample consisted of naive CD8+ T cells sorted from blood. This clonotype was obtained from a man between 18 and 35 years old in good health. CDR3 sequence (DNA): TGCGCCAGCAGCCAAGGGCTAGGTGGGCCCTCCTACAATGAGCAGTTCTTC. Its translation is CASSQGLGGPSYNEQFF.